What follows are 21 T cell receptor beta chains derived from one specimen sequenced in a study of blood T cells in healthy people across ages. With a J-beta primer mix and a sample-barcoded 5' primer, a second PCR ran roughly 6 to 11 cycles. TCRdb re-analysed the 5' RACE reads in MiXCR, keeping a single row per CDR3 protein. The sample records 700,000 to 950,000 distinct CDR3 sequences, roughly 47% being singletons. The specimen sequenced was blood. Receptors originate from an older woman in good health.

This clonotype was counted between two and nine times. The chain has TRBV7-3 and TRBJ2-7; D is unclear. V lost 5 bases and J 6 bases, leaving 14 bases between the germline ends. This CDR3 contains 13 residues. Germline assignment: CDR1 SGHTA and CDR2 FQGTGA. CDR3 DNA sequence: TGTGCCAGCAGCCGCAATATGGGGTCCGAGCAGTACTTC. This gives the protein CASSRNMGSEQYF.

This clonotype was found a few times. The chain couples TRBV12-3 or TRBV12-4 to TRBJ1-1; D unresolved. The CDR3 spans 14 residues. Trimming cost V 5 bases and J 0 bases, with 10 bases left between them. CDR3 in amino acids: CASSIQTVNTEAFF. DNA of the CDR3: TGTGCCAGCAGTATACAGACTGTGAACACTGAAGCTTTCTTT.

This chain uses TRBV20-1 with TRBJ2-4, with 11 bases matching TRBD2. Looked up from germline, CDR1 is DFQATT and CDR2 is SNEGSKA (reference sequence). V gave up 4 bases and J gave up 4 bases; unmatched junction bases: 9. The CDR3 totals 16 residues. Here the CDR3 DNA reads TGCAGTGCTATAGTATTAGCGGGAGGGATGAAAAACATTCAGTACTTC. Encoded protein: CSAIVLAGGMKNIQYF.

The chain combines TRBV29-1 with TRBJ2-3, with D possibly matching TRBD2 (5 bases). CDR3 length: 15 amino acids. Germline V gene sequence: CDR1 SQVTM, CDR2 ANQGSEA. V lost 6 bases and J lost 2, with 18 bases in between. The CDR3 bases are TGCAGCGTAATAGTGGCACGGGAACACACAGATACGCAGTATTTT. The encoded protein is CSVIVAREHTDTQYF.

V usage is TRBV5-1 and J usage is TRBJ1-5; perhaps TRBD1 as D (5 bases). This CDR3 is built from 15 residues. Germline loops: CDR1 SGHRS, CDR2 YFSETQ. V was shortened by 7 bases and J by 4 bases, with 18 bases between the two germline ends. CDR3 loop: CASALGSGLNQPQHF. CDR3 bases: TGCGCCAGCGCCCTGGGTTCAGGGTTGAATCAGCCCCAGCATTTT.

A note on this clonotype: This may be a read error, as it is one base from a much larger clone. The chain is built from TRBV29-1 and TRBJ2-5; D uncertain. CDR3 length: 12 residues. CDR1 and CDR2 from the germline V gene are SQVTM and ANQGSEA. Trimming took off 3 bases at V and 6 bases at J, with 11 bases between the two ends. CDR3: CSVDLVGKTQYF. The CDR3 nucleotides are TGCAGCGTTGACCTGGTGGGGAAGACCCAGTACTTC.

V and J are TRBV27 and TRBJ2-6, with TRBD2 as a possible D gene (5 bases). Germline V gene data show CDR1 as MNHEY and CDR2 as SMNVEV (reference sequence). V shed 5 bases and J shed 2 bases, with 13 bases lying between them. This CDR3 is built from 16 residues. The CDR3 DNA follows: TGTGCCAGCAGTAGAATAAAGACTACTGGGGCCAACGTCCTGACTTTC. It specifies CASSRIKTTGANVLTF.

The gene calls are TRBV3-1 and TRBJ1-4, with a possible D match to TRBD1 (6 bases). Trimming removed 4 bases from V and 7 bases from J, with 16 bases in between. This CDR3 has 15 residues. The germline V gene encodes CDR1 LGHDT and CDR2 YNNKEL (reference sequence). This chain's CDR3 is CASSRGGAVGEKLFF. CDR3 nucleotides: TGTGCCAGCAGCCGCGGGGGGGCGGTGGGTGAAAAACTGTTTTTT. Full variable domain (rest looked up from reference TRBV3-1 and TRBJ1-4): DTAVSQTPKYLVTQMGNDKSIKCEQNLGHDTMYWYKQDSKKFLKIMFSYNNKELIINETVPNRFSPKSPDKAHLNLHINSLELGDSAVYFCASSRGGAVGEKLFFGSGTQLSVL.

This clonotype was observed many times. The chain employs TRBV18 and TRBJ2-7; 8 bases agree with TRBD2. The V gene end was trimmed by 0 bases and the J gene end by 3 bases; junction bases not matched to a gene: 4. This CDR3 contains 15 residues. Germline V gene sequence: CDR1 KGHSH, CDR2 LQKENI. The CDR3 loop reads CASSPPASGFYEQYF. DNA of the CDR3: TGTGCCAGCTCACCACCGGCTAGCGGGTTCTACGAGCAGTACTTC. Full variable domain (remainder filled in from reference TRBV18 and TRBJ2-7): NAGVMQNPRHLVRRRGQEARLRCSPMKGHSHVYWYRQLPEEGLKFMVYLQKENIIDESGMPKERFSAEFPKEGPSILRIQQVVRGDSAAYFCASSPPASGFYEQYFGPGTRLTVT.

This clonotype has more than one count but fewer than ten. This sequence joins TRBV14 and TRBJ2-5; D possibly corresponds to TRBD2 (6 bases). In germline, CDR1 is SGHDN, CDR2 FVKESK. The CDR3 length is 15 residues. V gave up 1 base and J gave up 4 bases, with 13 bases separating them. In nucleotides, the CDR3 is TGTGCCAGCAGCCAAGGTTCGGCAGCGGGAGAGACCCAGTACTTC. Protein sequence: CASSQGSAAGETQYF.

The chain employs TRBV14 and TRBJ1-2; 10 bases map to TRBD1. V shed 4 bases and J 4 bases; nucleotides not matched to a gene: 6. Germline loops: CDR1 SGHDN, CDR2 FVKESK. This CDR3 has 15 residues. The CDR3 loop reads CASSPTGGATYGYTF. The CDR3, as DNA: TGTGCCAGCAGCCCGACAGGGGGCGCGACCTATGGCTACACCTTC.

J is TRBJ2-6 and V is TRBV7-9, with D possibly being TRBD2 (6 bases). This CDR3 has 18 amino acids. V was pared by 5 bases and J by 0 bases, with 17 bases between. The V gene's germline CDR1 is SEHNR and CDR2 FQNEAQ (reference sequence). The CDR3 protein is CASSPPSGSASGANVLTF. The CDR3 nucleotides are TGTGCCAGCAGCCCTCCCAGCGGGTCCGCCTCTGGGGCCAACGTCCTGACTTTC.

This clonotype was observed a few times. The V and J genes are TRBV7-9 and TRBJ2-5; the D is unclear. Trimming took off 5 bases at V and 2 bases at J, with 15 bases between the two ends. In germline, CDR1 is SEHNR, CDR2 FQNEAQ (reference sequence). This CDR3 has 15 residues. The CDR3 loop reads CASSPSLGRQETQYF. The CDR3 region has the DNA TGTGCCAGCAGCCCTTCCCTGGGAAGGCAAGAGACCCAGTACTTC.

The chain employs TRBV24-1 and TRBJ2-1, with D possibly TRBD1 on 6 matching bases. Looked up from germline, CDR1 is KGHDR and CDR2 is SFDVKD. V was shortened by 4 bases and J by 8 bases, with 17 bases between the two germline ends. This CDR3 has 15 amino acids. CDR3 sequence (DNA): TGTGCCACCAGTGACCCGGGACATATAGGGGATGAGCAGTTCTTC. This encodes CATSDPGHIGDEQFF.

The rearrangement joins TRBV20-1 to TRBJ1-2; 9 bases are a match to TRBD1. Germline CDR1 DFQATT, CDR2 SNEGSKA (reference sequence). This CDR3 is 14 amino acids long. After removal of 3 bases from V and 1 base from J, the junction contained 3 bases not matched to a gene. The CDR3 DNA sequence: TGCAGTGCTAGTGCGGGACAGGGTAACTATGGCTACACCTTC. Translated, it gives CSASAGQGNYGYTF.

This clonotype showed up just a few times. The CDR3 sequence: CASSEVSGAPEKLFF. Written as DNA, the CDR3 is TGTGCCAGCAGTGAGGTCTCAGGTGCTCCCGAAAAACTGTTTTTT. The chain employs TRBV25-1 and TRBJ1-4; no clear D. The germline CDR1 and CDR2 sequences are MGHDK and SYGVNS. Trimming removed 3 bases from V and 8 bases from J, with 16 bases in between. This CDR3 is built from 15 residues.

On this clonotype itself: The junction departs from germline at one end; a sequencing error may be responsible. The chain has TRBV28 and TRBJ1-3; a weak D match, TRBD1 (6 bases). Looked up from germline, CDR1 is MDHEN and CDR2 is SYDVKM. The CDR3 sequence is 16 residues long. Written as DNA, the CDR3 is TGTGTCAGCAGGACGGGACACGGATCCTCTGGAAACACCATATATTTT. Its protein is CVSRTGHGSSGNTIYF.

The chain uses TRBV20-1 and TRBJ2-5; 15 nucleotides align to TRBD2. The germline gives CDR1 DFQATT, CDR2 SNEGSKA (reference sequence). With 6 bases clipped from V and 1 base from J, the junction kept 3 bases outside the gene matches. The CDR3 loop spans 15 amino acids. Written as DNA, the CDR3 is TGCAGTGCCGGACTAGCGGGAGGGGCCCAAGAGACCCAGTACTTC. Translation gives CSAGLAGGAQETQYF.

Worth noting for this clonotype: An end of the junction differs from the germline gene, which may be a read error. The rearrangement joins TRBV10-2 to TRBJ1-5; D perhaps matches TRBD1 (6 bases). The CDR3 runs 15 residues. Germline lookup yields CDR1 WSHSY and CDR2 SAAADI. CDR3 sequence reads: CANSEGDYSNQPQHF. For the CDR3, the DNA is TGCGCCAACAGTGAGGGGGATTATAGCAATCAGCCCCAGCATTTT.

The gene calls are TRBV10-3 and TRBJ2-1; TRBD2 matches 7 bases. CDR1 is ENHRY, CDR2 SYGVKD, per germline. Unmatched junction bases numbered 9, after V lost 5 bases and J lost 5 bases. The CDR3 consists of 15 residues. CDR3 DNA: TGTGCCATCAGTCCCGCGGCGGGGGATCACAATGAGCAGTTCTTC. Its protein is CAISPAAGDHNEQFF.

This chain links TRBV3-1 with TRBJ2-7, with D hard to call. This CDR3 region has 15 residues. The V gene's germline CDR1 is LGHDT and CDR2 YNNKEL (reference sequence). Trimming took off 8 bases at V and 3 bases at J, with 20 bases between the two ends. The CDR3 nucleotides are TGTGCCAGCGGCGAAGCCCTGAGCCTCTTCTACGAGCAGTACTTC. Its protein product is CASGEALSLFYEQYF.